The source of this T cell receptor (beta chain) is a study of OX40 agonist ivuxolimab in advanced cancers. In terms of the full investigation: Ivuxolimab was a fully human IgG2 agonistic monoclonal antibody targeting the costimulatory receptor OX40 (CD134). Intravenous ivuxolimab was administered to patients every 2 weeks at six dose levels: 0.01, 0.1, 0.3, 1.5, 3 and 10 mg/kg. Of the roughly 50 dose-escalation patients, hepatocellular carcinoma was present in 19, melanoma in around 15, renal cell carcinoma in 9 and head and neck cancer in 9. The dose-escalation cohort was around 83% male with a mean age of around 62 years, ranging from roughly 23 to 85. Patients were allowed to have had prior anti-PD-1, anti-PD-L1 or anti-CTLA-4 therapy, and less than 45% of the dose-escalation patients had previously received checkpoint inhibitors. Three dose-escalation patients achieved partial responses, one with hepatocellular carcinoma and two with cutaneous melanoma. Peripheral TCRbeta sequencing aimed to test whether ivuxolimab altered TCR sequence diversity and caused clonal T-cell expansion. The paper reports the monotherapy dose-escalation portion (N ≈ 50 patients) of the phase I ivuxolimab trial. What the work shows at the level of the full study, not this receptor alone: After ivuxolimab, expanded clones were on average more numerous among CD8+ T cells than among CD4+ T cells. Low levels of normalized T-cell clonal expansion were also seen in some nonresponding patients. Which antigens the clonally expanded peripheral T cells were specific for was not determined. At doses from 0.1 to 3.0 mg/kg, clonal expansion was seen in both CD4+ and CD8+ blood T cells between baseline and week 6. In the 0.1-3.0 mg/kg groups, partial responders were among the patients with the lowest normalized peripheral clonal expansion, particularly in CD8+ T cells.

Genomic DNA was extracted from sorted cells for sequencing of the TCRbeta CDR3 region. The immunoSEQ Assay was used for sequencing of TCRbeta CDR3 regions. TCRdb holds this immuneACCESS table with in-frame rearrangements only. Some clones are missing; in checked studies, unresolved V genes explain under half, and the rest has no known cause. The sample yields some 74,000 clones; about nine tenths were counted once. The top ten clones comprise more than 0.25% of the sample. Patients with autoimmune disease history or receiving systemic immunosuppression were excluded from the trial. Peripheral blood for TCR sequencing was collected from all dose cohorts at baseline, on cycle 4 day 1, and on cycle 7 day 1. Samples came from an open-label, multicenter, first-in-human phase I dose-escalation trial of ivuxolimab. The trial enrolled adults with locally advanced or metastatic head and neck squamous cell, hepatocellular, melanoma or renal cell carcinoma. Before TCR sequencing, CD4+ and CD8+ T cells were separately sorted from peripheral blood.

The germline V gene sets CDR1 to SGHVS and CDR2 to FNYEAQ. The CDR3 runs 16 amino acids, cysteine and phenylalanine included. The only DNA kept is the CDR3, 48 bases in frame from the first base. Deletion took 1 base off V and 4 bases off J, with a span of 14 bases between the germline ends. As to this clone: Its target antigen remains unknown. The sample holds no much larger clone one base away, and base qualities are not on file.

The TCR was taken from an adult with an advanced solid tumor such as melanoma, head and neck, liver or kidney cancer. This sequence uses TRBV7-6 and TRBJ1-5, with no reliable assignment of the D segment. This sample comprised CD4+ or CD8+ T cells sorted from blood, obtained in a trial of the OX40 agonist ivuxolimab. The DNA sequence is as follows: TGTGCCAGCAGCTTAGTAGCCGGGATTACGAATCAGCCCCAGCATTTT. Protein translation: CASSLVAGITNQPQHF.